The rows below give T cell receptor beta chains drawn from one sample of a study of T cell responses to AZD1222 COVID-19 vaccine. The table came from immunoSEQ multiplex PCR; TCRdb's copy has only in-frame clones and leaves some out. This sample has about 150,000 clones, with approximately 91% found just once. This specimen consisted of peripheral blood, obtained 28 days after the second AZD1222 dose. Receptors were obtained from an adult who received the AZD1222 COVID-19 vaccine. Both conserved end residues are part of each CDR3. The D gene is left open where the match is weak. The size of a clone is reported for some rows only, either as once, few or many, or as a class for expanded clones.

TRBV18	TRBJ1-1	once	NA	CASSDSGVNTEAFF	TGTGCCAGCTCCGACTCAGGGGTGAACACTGAAGCTTTCTTT
TRBV20-1	TRBJ1-1	NA	NA	CSASKGYGTEAFF	TGCAGTGCTAGTAAGGGGTACGGGACTGAAGCTTTCTTT
TRBV5-1	TRBJ2-1	once	NA	CASSRSESYNEQFF	TGCGCCAGCAGCCGAAGCGAATCCTACAATGAGCAGTTCTTC
TRBV29-1	TRBJ1-2	NA	NA	CSVVGFIGGYTF	TGCAGCGTTGTGGGGTTTATTGGTGGCTACACCTTC
TRBV19	TRBJ1-5	NA	NA	CASSGTQGGAPQHF	TGTGCCAGTAGTGGAACACAGGGAGGAGCGCCCCAGCATTTT
TRBV11-3	TRBJ2-7	NA	TRBD2	CASSHGRASEQYF	TGTGCCAGCAGCCACGGGAGGGCCAGCGAGCAGTACTTC
TRBV7-9	TRBJ1-5	few	NA	CASSQMRGQPQHF	TGTGCCAGCAGTCAAATGCGGGGGCAGCCCCAGCATTTT
TRBV28	TRBJ1-5	NA	NA	CASSSTEGRVNQPQHF	TGTGCCAGCAGTTCCACCGAGGGGCGAGTAAATCAGCCCCAGCATTTT
TRBV5-1	TRBJ1-2	few	TRBD1	CASSLGDSYGYTF	TGCGCCAGCAGCTTGGGGGACAGCTATGGCTACACCTTC
TRBV4-2	TRBJ1-1	NA	NA	CASSTLARPEAFF	TGTGCCAGCAGCACCCTAGCGAGACCTGAAGCTTTCTTT
TRBV16	TRBJ1-2	NA	NA	CASSQYQLSNYGYTF	TGTGCCAGCAGCCAATATCAGCTAAGTAACTATGGCTACACCTTC
TRBV27	TRBJ1-4	NA	NA	CASSLLPNEKLFF	TGTGCCAGCAGTTTATTACCCAATGAAAAACTGTTTTTT
TRBV5-4	TRBJ2-7	NA	NA	CASSGAGTSSYEQYF	TGTGCCAGCAGCGGAGCCGGGACAAGCTCCTACGAGCAGTACTTC
TRBV3-1/TRBV3-2	TRBJ2-5	NA	NA	CASSGLAGETQYF	TGTGCCAGCAGCGGTCTAGCTGGAGAGACCCAGTACTTC
TRBV9	TRBJ1-4	NA	NA	CASSRDGLNEKLFF	TGTGCCAGCAGCCGGGACGGACTTAATGAAAAACTGTTTTTT
TRBV7-9	TRBJ2-5	NA	NA	CASSTTPGETQYF	TGTGCCAGCAGTACCACCCCCGGAGAGACCCAGTACTTC
TRBV19	TRBJ1-1	NA	TRBD1	CASSIWTGGSANTEAFF	TGTGCCAGTAGTATTTGGACAGGGGGCTCGGCGAACACTGAAGCTTTCTTT
TRBV3-1/TRBV3-2	TRBJ2-5	NA	TRBD2	CASSQYILAGGKETQYF	TGTGCCAGCAGCCAATATATCCTAGCGGGGGGGAAGGAGACCCAGTACTTC
TRBV10-3	TRBJ2-2	NA	TRBD2	CASVGTSANTGELFF	TGTGCCAGCGTGGGGACTAGCGCGAACACCGGGGAGCTGTTTTTT
TRBV6-2/TRBV6-3	TRBJ1-5	NA	NA	CASSYSRVSGATSYSNQPQHF	TGTGCCAGCAGTTACTCGAGAGTTTCAGGGGCGACTTCATATAGCAATCAGCCCCAGCATTTT
TRBV7-6	TRBJ2-5	once	NA	CASSPRGGETQYF	TGTGCCAGCAGCCCCCGAGGGGGGGAGACCCAGTACTTC
TRBV19	TRBJ1-2	NA	NA	CASSTWGYTF	TGTGCCAGTAGTACTTGGGGCTACACCTTC
TRBV19	TRBJ2-1	NA	NA	CASCRDASSNEQFF	TGTGCCAGTTGCCGGGACGCTTCTTCGAATGAGCAGTTCTTC
TRBV20-1	TRBJ2-3	NA	NA	CSASTATRGTDTQYF	TGCAGTGCTAGTACCGCAACTCGGGGCACAGATACGCAGTATTTT
TRBV27	TRBJ1-1	once	NA	CASSASWGNTEAFF	TGTGCCAGCAGCGCCTCGTGGGGAAACACTGAAGCTTTCTTT
TRBV15	TRBJ1-1	NA	NA	CATSDTGRYTEAFF	TGTGCCACCAGCGACACAGGTAGATACACTGAAGCTTTCTTT
TRBV12-3/TRBV12-4	TRBJ2-1	NA	NA	CASSLAPMEQFF	TGTGCCAGCAGTTTGGCCCCCATGGAGCAGTTCTTC
TRBV7-9	TRBJ1-2	few	TRBD1	CASRRQGLNYGYTF	TGTGCCAGCAGGCGACAGGGCCTTAACTATGGCTACACCTTC
TRBV10-3	TRBJ2-7	NA	TRBD2	CAISDGTSLFHEQYF	TGTGCCATCAGTGATGGGACTAGCCTTTTTCACGAGCAGTACTTC
TRBV7-7	TRBJ2-2	NA	NA	CASSYGGQVTGELFF	TGTGCCAGCAGTTATGGGGGGCAGGTGACCGGGGAGCTGTTTTTT
TRBV6-2/TRBV6-3	TRBJ1-5	NA	TRBD1	CASSPLLSGGFYQPQHF	TGTGCCAGCAGTCCCCTACTTTCAGGGGGATTCTATCAGCCCCAGCATTTT
TRBV7-3	TRBJ2-7	NA	TRBD2	CASSLKGPLAGGAYEQYF	TGTGCCAGCAGCTTAAAGGGACCACTAGCGGGGGGGGCCTACGAGCAGTACTTC
TRBV5-1	TRBJ1-1	few	NA	CASSYGDTTYMNTEAFF	TGCGCCAGCAGCTACGGGGACACGACCTACATGAACACTGAAGCTTTCTTT
TRBV7-3	TRBJ1-2	NA	TRBD1	CASSLSKGAPGYTF	TGTGCCAGCAGCTTAAGTAAGGGGGCGCCTGGCTACACCTTC
TRBV9	TRBJ1-1	NA	TRBD1	CASSDDRAVNTEAFF	TGTGCCAGCAGCGACGACAGGGCCGTGAACACTGAAGCTTTCTTT
TRBV7-2	TRBJ1-3	NA	NA	CASSLATGYGNTIYF	TGTGCCAGCAGCTTAGCCACAGGGTACGGAAACACCATATATTTT
TRBV6-1	TRBJ1-6	NA	TRBD1	CASSEALQPGQGFSSYNSPLHF	TGTGCCAGCAGTGAAGCGCTTCAACCGGGACAGGGTTTCAGCTCCTATAATTCACCCCTCCACTTT
TRBV19	TRBJ1-4	NA	NA	CASSIRPTNEKLFF	TGTGCCAGTAGTATCCGGCCAACTAATGAAAAACTGTTTTTT
TRBV9	TRBJ1-2	NA	TRBD1	CASSGGTAVYGYTF	TGTGCCAGCAGCGGAGGGACAGCCGTCTATGGCTACACCTTC
TRBV13	TRBJ1-1	NA	NA	CASSHPVNTEAFF	TGTGCCAGCAGCCACCCGGTGAACACTGAAGCTTTCTTT
TRBV27	TRBJ1-1	NA	NA	CASHDRGPNTEAFF	TGTGCCAGCCATGATCGGGGACCGAACACTGAAGCTTTCTTT
TRBV27	TRBJ2-3	NA	NA	CASRGGWDTQYF	TGTGCCAGCAGAGGGGGTTGGGATACGCAGTATTTT